The source of this T cell receptor beta chain is a study of T cell responses to AZD1222 COVID-19 vaccine. Across the study: Second doses that came at about 4 or about 12 weeks were put together.

The data were produced by immunoSEQ multiplex PCR, yet TCRdb's version contains in-frame clones alone and is incomplete. The sample has 130,000 or so clones, 70% to 90% seen once; the top ten hold 10% to 15%. Germline assignment: CDR1 SGHNT and CDR2 YYREEE (reference sequence). This CDR3 region has 18 residues. Unmatched junction bases numbered 11, after V lost 3 bases and J lost 4 bases. Comments on this clone: The antigen remains undetermined.

Study conclusions and caveats: Reports indicate that nearly half of spike-specific TCRs are directed at unmutated variant regions. The donors showed a predominance of white British ancestry and of females, with possible underestimation of clonal diversity.

The chain links TRBV5-4 to TRBJ1-3, with TRBD1 matching 12 bases. The source is an adult in good health. The sample was peripheral blood, taken on day 0 of AZD1222 vaccination. As DNA, the CDR3 is TGTGCCAGCAGCTCCGGGACAGGGGGCGGCAGACCAGGAAACACCATATATTTT. This translates into CASSSGTGGGRPGNTIYF.